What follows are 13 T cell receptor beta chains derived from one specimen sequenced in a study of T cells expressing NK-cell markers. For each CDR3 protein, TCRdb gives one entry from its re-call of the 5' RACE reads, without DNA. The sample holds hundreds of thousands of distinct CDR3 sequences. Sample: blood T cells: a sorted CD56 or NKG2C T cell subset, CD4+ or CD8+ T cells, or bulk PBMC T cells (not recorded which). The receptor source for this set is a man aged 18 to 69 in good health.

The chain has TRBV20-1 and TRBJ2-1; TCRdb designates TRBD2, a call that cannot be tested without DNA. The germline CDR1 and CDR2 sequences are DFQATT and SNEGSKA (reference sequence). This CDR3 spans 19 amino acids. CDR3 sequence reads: CSARDRASGGLVRGNEQFF.

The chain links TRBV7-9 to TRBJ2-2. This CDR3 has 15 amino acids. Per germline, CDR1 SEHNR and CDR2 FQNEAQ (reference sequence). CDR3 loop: CASSLRGIGTGELFF.

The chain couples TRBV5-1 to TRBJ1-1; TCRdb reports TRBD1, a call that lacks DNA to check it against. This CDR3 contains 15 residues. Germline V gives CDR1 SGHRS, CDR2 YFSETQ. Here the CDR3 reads CASTIGGVFGTEAFF.

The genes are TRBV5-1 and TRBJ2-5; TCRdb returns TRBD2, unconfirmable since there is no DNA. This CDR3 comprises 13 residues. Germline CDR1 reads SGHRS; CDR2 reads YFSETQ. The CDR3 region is CASSLRDSRTQYF.

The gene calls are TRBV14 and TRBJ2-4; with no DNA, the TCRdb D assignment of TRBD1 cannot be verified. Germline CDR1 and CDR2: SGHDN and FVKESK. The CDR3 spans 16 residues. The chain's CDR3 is CASSQRGASPGNIQYF.

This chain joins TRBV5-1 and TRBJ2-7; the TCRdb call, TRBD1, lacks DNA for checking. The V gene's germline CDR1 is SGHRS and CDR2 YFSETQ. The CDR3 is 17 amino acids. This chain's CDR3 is CASSQKGVAASSYEQYF.

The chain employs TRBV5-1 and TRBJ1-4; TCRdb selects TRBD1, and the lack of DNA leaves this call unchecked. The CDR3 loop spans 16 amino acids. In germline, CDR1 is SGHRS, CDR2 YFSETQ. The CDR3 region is CASCFSGGSSNEKLFF.

The CDR3 protein is CASSLSLAGADQNTGELFF. The rearrangement links TRBV7-2 to TRBJ2-2; TCRdb picks TRBD1, but there is no DNA to check that call. There are 19 residues in the CDR3. The germline V gene has CDR1 SGHTA and CDR2 FQGNSA.

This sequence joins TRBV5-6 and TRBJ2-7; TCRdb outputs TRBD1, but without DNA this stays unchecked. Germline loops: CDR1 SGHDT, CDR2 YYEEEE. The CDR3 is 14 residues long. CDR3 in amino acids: CASREGRGFHEQYF.

CDR3: CSARLGVYNEQFF. The chain uses TRBV20-1 and TRBJ2-1. The germline CDR1 and CDR2 sequences are DFQATT and SNEGSKA (reference sequence). The CDR3 runs 13 residues.

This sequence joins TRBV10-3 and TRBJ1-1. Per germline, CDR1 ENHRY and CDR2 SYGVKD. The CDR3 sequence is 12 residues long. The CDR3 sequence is CAISDSGTEAFF.

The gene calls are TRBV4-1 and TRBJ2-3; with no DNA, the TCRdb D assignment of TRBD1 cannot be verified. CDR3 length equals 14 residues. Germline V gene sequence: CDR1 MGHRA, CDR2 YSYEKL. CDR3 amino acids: CASTRDRLTDTQYF.

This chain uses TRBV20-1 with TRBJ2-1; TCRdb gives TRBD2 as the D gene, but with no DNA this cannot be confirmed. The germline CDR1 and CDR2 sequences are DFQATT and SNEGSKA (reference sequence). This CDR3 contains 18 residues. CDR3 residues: CSASRARRRGDFYNEQFF.